The sequence of this T cell receptor beta chain was determined in a study of molecular identifiers for immune sequencing clone quantification. The CDR3 loop spans 14 amino acids. The germline V and J ends were trimmed by 3 bases and 6 bases, with 12 bases remaining between them. The germline V gene has CDR1 MNHEY and CDR2 SMNVEV (reference sequence). Previously described methods with listed TCR primers produced the bulk TCR libraries. TCRdb itself ran the PCR reads through MiXCR, one entry per CDR3 protein. The table lists about 9,800 distinct CDR3 sequences, approximately 19% of them singletons. This clonotype has only one observation.

Sequenced input: naive CD8+ T cells from blood, with Jurkat cell RNA spiked in. Subset here: FACS-sorted CD8+CD4-CCR7+CD45RA+ naive T cells. This receptor was taken from a human donor in good health. Some libraries in this study had Jurkat cell RNA spiked in. The chain joins TRBV27 to TRBJ2-1; no clear D gene. The CDR3 region has the DNA TGTGCCAGCAGTTTCGAAGAGGACCGCAATGAGCAGTTCTTC. Protein sequence: CASSFEEDRNEQFF.